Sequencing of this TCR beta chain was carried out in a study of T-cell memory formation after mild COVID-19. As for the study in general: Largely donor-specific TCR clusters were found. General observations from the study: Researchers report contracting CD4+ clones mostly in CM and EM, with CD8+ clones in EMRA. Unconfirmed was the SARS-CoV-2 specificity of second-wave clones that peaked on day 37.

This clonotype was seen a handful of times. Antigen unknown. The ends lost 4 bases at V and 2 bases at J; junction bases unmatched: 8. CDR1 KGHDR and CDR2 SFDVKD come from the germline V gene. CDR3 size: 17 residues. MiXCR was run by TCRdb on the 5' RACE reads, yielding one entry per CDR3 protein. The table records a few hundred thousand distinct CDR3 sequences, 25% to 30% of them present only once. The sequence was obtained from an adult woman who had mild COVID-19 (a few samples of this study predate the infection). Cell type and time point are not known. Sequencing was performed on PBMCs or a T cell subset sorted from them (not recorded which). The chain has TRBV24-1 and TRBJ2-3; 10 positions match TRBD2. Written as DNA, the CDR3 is TGTGCCACCAGTGACTCCGGACTAGCGGCGAACACAGATACGCAGTATTTT. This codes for CATSDSGLAANTDTQYF.